Each of the 2 T cell receptor beta chains below was sequenced from the same sample in a study of T cells expressing NK-cell markers. TCRdb re-called the 5' RACE reads; every CDR3 protein appears as one record, without DNA. The sample table includes 300,000 to 500,000 distinct CDR3 sequences. The specimen sequenced was blood T cells: a sorted CD56 or NKG2C T cell subset, CD4+ or CD8+ T cells, or bulk PBMC T cells (not recorded which). These receptors were obtained from a woman aged 50 to 65 in good health.

V gene TRBV5-1 combines with J gene TRBJ2-7; TCRdb lists TRBD1, though no DNA is available to test this call. Germline CDR1 and CDR2: SGHRS and YFSETQ. The CDR3 covers 15 residues. The CDR3 sequence is CASSLATGGVGEQYF. The variable domain in full, with the rest retrieved from reference TRBV5-1 and TRBJ2-7, is KAGVTQTPRYLIKTRGQQVTLSCSPISGHRSVSWYQQTPGQGLQFLFEYFSETQRNKGNFPGRFSGRQFSNSRSEMNVSTLELGDSALYLCASSLATGGVGEQYFGPGTRLTVT.

This chain joins TRBV5-1 and TRBJ2-5. CDR1 and CDR2 from the germline V gene are SGHRS and YFSETQ. This CDR3 contains 15 residues. This chain's CDR3 is CASSADGLGQETQYF.